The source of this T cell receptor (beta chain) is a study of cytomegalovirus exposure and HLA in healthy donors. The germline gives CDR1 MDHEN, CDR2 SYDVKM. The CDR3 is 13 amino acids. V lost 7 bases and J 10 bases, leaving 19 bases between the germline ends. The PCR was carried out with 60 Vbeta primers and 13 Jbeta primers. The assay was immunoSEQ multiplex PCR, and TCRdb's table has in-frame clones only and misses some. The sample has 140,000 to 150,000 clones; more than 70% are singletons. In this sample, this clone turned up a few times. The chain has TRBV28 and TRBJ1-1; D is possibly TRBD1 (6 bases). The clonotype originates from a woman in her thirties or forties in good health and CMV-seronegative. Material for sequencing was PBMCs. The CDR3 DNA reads TGTGCCAGCACCATACAGGGCCGCTCTAGAGCTTTCTTT. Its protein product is CASTIQGRSRAFF.